What follows describes a single TCR beta chain. Deletions cut 2 bases from V and 0 bases from J, with 14 bases between. CDR1 is MDHEN and CDR2 is SYDVKM in the germline V gene. CDR3 length: 17 amino acids. This entry is derived from a study of blood T cell repertoires in COVID-19. Study details: The cDNA or gDNA used as material had been derived from T cells, B-cell-depleted T cells, or PBMCs.

Sequenced by immunoSEQ multiplex PCR; TCRdb stores in-frame clones only, minus some. Seen here are approximately 200,000 clones, 86% observed once, and the top ten hold more than 7.5%. The chain links TRBV28 to TRBJ2-1; D is unclear. The receptor's source is a woman under 40 who had recovered from COVID-19. The sequencing input was PBMCs or T cells enriched from blood (not recorded which). CDR3: CASSLEFASSSYNEQFF. The CDR3 DNA reads TGTGCCAGCAGTTTAGAGTTCGCGTCTTCCTCCTACAATGAGCAGTTCTTC.